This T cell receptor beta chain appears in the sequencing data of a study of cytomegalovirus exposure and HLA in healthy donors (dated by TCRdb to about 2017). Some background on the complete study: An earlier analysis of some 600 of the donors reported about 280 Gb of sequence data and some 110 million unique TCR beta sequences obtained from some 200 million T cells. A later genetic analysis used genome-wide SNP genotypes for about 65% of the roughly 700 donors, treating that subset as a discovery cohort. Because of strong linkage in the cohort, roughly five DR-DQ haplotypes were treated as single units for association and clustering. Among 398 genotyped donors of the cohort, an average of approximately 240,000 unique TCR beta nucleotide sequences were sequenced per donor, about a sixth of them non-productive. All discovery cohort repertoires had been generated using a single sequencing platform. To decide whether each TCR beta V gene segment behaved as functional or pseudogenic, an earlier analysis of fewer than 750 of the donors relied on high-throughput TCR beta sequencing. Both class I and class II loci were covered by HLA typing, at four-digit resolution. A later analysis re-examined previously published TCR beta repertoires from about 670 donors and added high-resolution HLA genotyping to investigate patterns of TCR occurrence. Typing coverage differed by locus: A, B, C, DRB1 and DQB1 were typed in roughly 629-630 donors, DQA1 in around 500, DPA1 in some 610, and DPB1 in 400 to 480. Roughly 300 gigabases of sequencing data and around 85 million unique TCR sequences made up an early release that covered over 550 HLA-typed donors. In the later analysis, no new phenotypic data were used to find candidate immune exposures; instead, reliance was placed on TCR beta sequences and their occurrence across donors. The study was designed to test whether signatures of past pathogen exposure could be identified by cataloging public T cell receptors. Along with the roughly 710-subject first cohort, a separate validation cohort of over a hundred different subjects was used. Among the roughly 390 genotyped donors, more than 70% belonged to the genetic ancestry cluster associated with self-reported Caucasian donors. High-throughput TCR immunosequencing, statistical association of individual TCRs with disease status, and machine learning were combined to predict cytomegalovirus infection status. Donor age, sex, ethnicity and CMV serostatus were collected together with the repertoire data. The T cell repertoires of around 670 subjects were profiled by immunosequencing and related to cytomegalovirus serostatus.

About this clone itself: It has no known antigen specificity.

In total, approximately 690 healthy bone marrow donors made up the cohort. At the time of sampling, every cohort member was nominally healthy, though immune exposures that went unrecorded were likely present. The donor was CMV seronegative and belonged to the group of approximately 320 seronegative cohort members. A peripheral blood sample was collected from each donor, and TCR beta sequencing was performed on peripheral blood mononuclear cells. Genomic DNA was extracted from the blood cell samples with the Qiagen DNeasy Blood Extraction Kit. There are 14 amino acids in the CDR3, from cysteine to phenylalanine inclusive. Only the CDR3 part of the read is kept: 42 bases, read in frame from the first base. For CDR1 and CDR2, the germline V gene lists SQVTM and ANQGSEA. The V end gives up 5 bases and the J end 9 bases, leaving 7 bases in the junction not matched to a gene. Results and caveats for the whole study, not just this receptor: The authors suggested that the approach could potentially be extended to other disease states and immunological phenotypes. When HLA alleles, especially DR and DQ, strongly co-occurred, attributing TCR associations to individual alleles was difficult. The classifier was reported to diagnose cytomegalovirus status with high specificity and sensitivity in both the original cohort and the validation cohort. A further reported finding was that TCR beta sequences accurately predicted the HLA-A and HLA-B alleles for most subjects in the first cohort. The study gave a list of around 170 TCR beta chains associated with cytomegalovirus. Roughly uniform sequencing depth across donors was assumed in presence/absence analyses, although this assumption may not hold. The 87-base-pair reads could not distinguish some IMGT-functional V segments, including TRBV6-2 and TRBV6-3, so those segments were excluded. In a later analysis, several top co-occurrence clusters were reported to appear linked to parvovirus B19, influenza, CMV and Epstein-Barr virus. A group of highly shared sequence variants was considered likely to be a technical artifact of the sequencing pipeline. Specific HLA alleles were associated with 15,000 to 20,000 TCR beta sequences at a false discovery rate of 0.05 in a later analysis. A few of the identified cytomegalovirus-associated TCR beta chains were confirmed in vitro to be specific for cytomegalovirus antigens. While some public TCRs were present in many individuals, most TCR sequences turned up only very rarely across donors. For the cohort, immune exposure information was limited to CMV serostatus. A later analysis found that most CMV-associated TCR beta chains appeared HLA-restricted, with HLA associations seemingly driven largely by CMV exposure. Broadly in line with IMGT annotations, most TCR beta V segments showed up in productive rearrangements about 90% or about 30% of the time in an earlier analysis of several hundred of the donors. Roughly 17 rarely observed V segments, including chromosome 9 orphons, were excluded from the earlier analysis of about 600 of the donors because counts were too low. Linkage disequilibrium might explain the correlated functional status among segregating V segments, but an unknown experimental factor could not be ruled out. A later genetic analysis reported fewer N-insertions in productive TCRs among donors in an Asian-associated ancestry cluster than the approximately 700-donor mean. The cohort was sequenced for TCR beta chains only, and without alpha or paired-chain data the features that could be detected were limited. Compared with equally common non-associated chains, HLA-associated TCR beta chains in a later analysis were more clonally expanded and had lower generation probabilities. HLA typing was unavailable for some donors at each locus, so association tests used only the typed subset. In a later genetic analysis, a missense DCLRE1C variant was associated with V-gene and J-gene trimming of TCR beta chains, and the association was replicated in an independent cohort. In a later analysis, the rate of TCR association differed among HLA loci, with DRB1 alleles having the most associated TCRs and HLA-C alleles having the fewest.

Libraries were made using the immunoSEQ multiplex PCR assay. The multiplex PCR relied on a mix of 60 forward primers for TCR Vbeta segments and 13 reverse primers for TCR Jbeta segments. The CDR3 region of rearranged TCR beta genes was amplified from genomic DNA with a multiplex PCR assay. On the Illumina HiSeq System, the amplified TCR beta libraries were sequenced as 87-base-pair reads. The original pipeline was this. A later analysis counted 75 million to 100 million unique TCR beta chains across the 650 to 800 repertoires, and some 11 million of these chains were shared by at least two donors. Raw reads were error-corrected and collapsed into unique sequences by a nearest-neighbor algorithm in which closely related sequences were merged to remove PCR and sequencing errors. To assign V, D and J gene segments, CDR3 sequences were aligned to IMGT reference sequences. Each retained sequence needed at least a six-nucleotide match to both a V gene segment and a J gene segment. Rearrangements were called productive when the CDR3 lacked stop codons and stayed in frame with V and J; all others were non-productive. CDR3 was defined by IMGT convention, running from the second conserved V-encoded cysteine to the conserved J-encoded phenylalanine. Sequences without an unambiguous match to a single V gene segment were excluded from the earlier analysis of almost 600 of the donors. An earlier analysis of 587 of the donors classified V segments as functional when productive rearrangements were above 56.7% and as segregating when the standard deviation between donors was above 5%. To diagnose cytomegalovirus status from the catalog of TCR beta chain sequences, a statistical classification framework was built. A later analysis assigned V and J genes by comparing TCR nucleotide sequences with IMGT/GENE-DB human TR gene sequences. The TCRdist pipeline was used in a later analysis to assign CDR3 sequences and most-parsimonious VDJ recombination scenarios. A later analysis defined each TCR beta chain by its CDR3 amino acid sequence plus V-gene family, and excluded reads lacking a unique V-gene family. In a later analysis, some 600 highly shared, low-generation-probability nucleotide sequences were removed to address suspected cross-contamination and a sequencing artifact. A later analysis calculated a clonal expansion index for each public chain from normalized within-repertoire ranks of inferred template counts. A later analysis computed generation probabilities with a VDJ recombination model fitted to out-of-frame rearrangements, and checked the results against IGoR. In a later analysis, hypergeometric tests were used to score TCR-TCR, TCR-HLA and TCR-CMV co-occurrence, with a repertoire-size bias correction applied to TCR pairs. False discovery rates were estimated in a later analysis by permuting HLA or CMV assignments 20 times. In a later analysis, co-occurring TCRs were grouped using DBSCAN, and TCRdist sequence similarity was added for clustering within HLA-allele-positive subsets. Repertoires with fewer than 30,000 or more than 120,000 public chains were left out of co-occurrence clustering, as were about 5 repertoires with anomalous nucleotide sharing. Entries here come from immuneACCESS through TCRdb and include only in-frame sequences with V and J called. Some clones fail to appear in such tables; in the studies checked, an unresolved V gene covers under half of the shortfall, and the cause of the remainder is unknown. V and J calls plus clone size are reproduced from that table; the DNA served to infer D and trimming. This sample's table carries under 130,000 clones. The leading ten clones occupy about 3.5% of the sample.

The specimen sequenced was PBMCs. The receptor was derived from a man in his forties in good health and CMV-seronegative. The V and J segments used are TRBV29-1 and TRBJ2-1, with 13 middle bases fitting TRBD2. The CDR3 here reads CSVLGLAGVPEQFF. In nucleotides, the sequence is TGCAGCGTTCTAGGACTAGCGGGAGTACCTGAGCAGTTCTTC.